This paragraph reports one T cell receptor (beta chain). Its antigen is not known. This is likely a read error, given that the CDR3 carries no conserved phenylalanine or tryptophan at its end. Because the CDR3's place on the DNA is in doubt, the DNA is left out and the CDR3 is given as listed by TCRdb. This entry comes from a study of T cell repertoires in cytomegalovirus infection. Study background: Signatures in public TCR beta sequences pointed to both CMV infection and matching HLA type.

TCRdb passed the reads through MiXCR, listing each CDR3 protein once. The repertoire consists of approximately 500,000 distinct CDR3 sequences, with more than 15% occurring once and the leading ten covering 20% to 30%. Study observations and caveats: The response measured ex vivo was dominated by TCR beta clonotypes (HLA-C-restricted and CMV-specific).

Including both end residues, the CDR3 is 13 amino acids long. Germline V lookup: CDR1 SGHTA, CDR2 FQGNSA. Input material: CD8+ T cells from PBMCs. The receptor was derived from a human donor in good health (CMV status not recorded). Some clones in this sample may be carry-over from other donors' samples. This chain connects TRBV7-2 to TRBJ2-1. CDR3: CASSLVLVNEQLY.